The 31 T cell receptor beta chains below all came from one sample that was sequenced in a study of cytomegalovirus exposure and HLA in healthy donors. The PCR contained 60 Vbeta and 13 Jbeta primers. Data came from immunoSEQ multiplex PCR; TCRdb stores just in-frame clones and leaves some out. The table includes 180,000 or so clones, roughly 79% detected once. Sequencing was carried out using PBMCs. Receptors were obtained from a man in his forties or fifties in good health and CMV-seropositive.

The J gene is TRBJ2-1, the V gene TRBV29-1; weak D call: TRBD2 (6 bases). Trimming shortened V by 6 bases and J by 7 bases, and 19 bases separated the two germline ends. CDR1 is SQVTM, CDR2 ANQGSEA, per germline. This CDR3 spans 14 amino acids. The CDR3 DNA is TGCAGCGTGCTGACGGGACTCCCAAGGAATGAGCAGTTCTTC. Its protein product is CSVLTGLPRNEQFF.

This chain uses TRBV19 with TRBJ1-1; D is uncertain. Germline V gives CDR1 LNHDA, CDR2 SQIVND (reference sequence). The CDR3 covers 14 residues. V lost 4 bases to trimming and J lost 4 bases, with 13 bases between them. This chain's CDR3 is CASSNQIPGTEAFF. CDR3 coding DNA: TGTGCCAGTAGTAACCAGATCCCGGGCACTGAAGCTTTCTTT.

This chain connects TRBV7-9 to TRBJ2-3; 14 nucleotides agree with TRBD2. The trim removed 4 bases at V and 6 bases at J, leaving 9 bases unmatched. Germline V gives CDR1 SEHNR, CDR2 FQNEAQ (reference sequence). This CDR3 spans 17 amino acids. The CDR3 sequence: CASSSQRTSGGLDTQYF. CDR3 coding DNA: TGTGCCAGCAGCTCCCAGCGGACTAGCGGGGGGTTGGATACGCAGTATTTT.

For this clone: The same CDR3 also results from other DNA sequences found in this sample. V gene TRBV6-6 combines with J gene TRBJ2-5; 9 positions match TRBD1. Germline CDR1 MNHNY, CDR2 SVGAGI (reference sequence). The CDR3 has 15 amino acids. Losses at the gene ends were 0 bases for V and 3 bases for J; bases not matched to a gene: 2. The chain's CDR3 is CASSYSGQGKETQYF. In DNA form, the CDR3 reads TGTGCCAGCAGTTACTCCGGACAGGGGAAAGAGACCCAGTACTTC.

This clone showed up just a few times. J is TRBJ2-2 and V is TRBV19; perhaps TRBD1 as D (6 bases). Trimming took 1 base from V and 1 from J, leaving 13 bases between them. Looked up from germline, CDR1 is LNHDA and CDR2 is SQIVND (reference sequence). CDR3 length: 17 residues. The CDR3 DNA sequence: TGTGCCAGTAGTATAGGGTCCCGGGACATGAACACCGGGGAGCTGTTTTTT. Its translation: CASSIGSRDMNTGELFF.

This chain connects TRBV9 to TRBJ1-1, with TRBD1 matching over 10 bases. CDR3 length: 15 amino acids. Germline V lookup: CDR1 SGDLS, CDR2 YYNGEE. The V gene end was trimmed by 3 bases and the J gene end by 1 base; junction bases not matched to a gene: 3. CDR3 nucleotides: TGTGCCAGCAGCGGACGGACAGGGGGGAACACTGAAGCTTTCTTT. This encodes CASSGRTGGNTEAFF.

The chain couples TRBV6-6 to TRBJ2-3; D not resolved. V was shortened by 7 bases and J by 0 bases, with 5 bases between the two germline ends. The CDR3 spans 12 residues. Germline V CDR1 and CDR2: MNHNY, SVGAGI (reference sequence). CDR3 sequence (DNA): TGTGCCAGCACGTTAAGCACAGATACGCAGTATTTT. As protein: CASTLSTDTQYF.

The chain links TRBV30 to TRBJ2-2; D unresolved. This CDR3 has 13 residues. Germline V gives CDR1 GTSNPN, CDR2 SVGIG (reference sequence). Trimming cost V 3 bases and J 3 bases, with 8 bases left between them. The CDR3 here is CAWRRVYTGELFF. CDR3 nucleotide sequence: TGTGCCTGGAGGCGTGTATACACCGGGGAGCTGTTTTTT.

The V gene is TRBV7-9, the J gene TRBJ2-3; a possible D gene is TRBD1 (6 bases). Germline V gives CDR1 SEHNR, CDR2 FQNEAQ (reference sequence). This CDR3 comprises 16 residues. Trimming stripped 1 base from V and 4 bases from J, with 15 bases between. In DNA form, the CDR3 reads TGTGCCAGCAGCTTAGGAGGCAGGGGAGCGTCAGATACGCAGTATTTT. Translated, it gives CASSLGGRGASDTQYF.

Turning to this clone: One junction end disagrees with the germline gene, perhaps due to a read error. The chain links TRBV7-2 to TRBJ2-5, with 8 positions matching TRBD2. The CDR3 is made up of 14 amino acids. Germline V lookup: CDR1 SGHTA, CDR2 FQGNSA. The CDR3 loop reads CASSLAGTRETQYF. The CDR3 DNA reads TGTGCCAGCAGCCTAGCGGGTACGAGGGAGACCCAGTACTTC. The full variable domain, rest sourced from reference TRBV7-2 and TRBJ2-5, is GAGVSQSPSNKVTEKGKDVELRCDPISGHTALYWYRQSLGQGLEFLIYFQGNSAPDKSGLPSDRFSAERTGGSVSTLTIQRTQQEDSAVYLCASSLAGTRETQYFGPGTRLLVL.

The rearrangement uses TRBV4-3 and TRBJ2-7; the D gene is possibly TRBD1 (6 bases). Trimming stripped 4 bases from V and 5 bases from J, with 12 bases between. The CDR3 sequence is 13 residues long. Germline CDR1 and CDR2: LGHNA and YSLEER. The CDR3 DNA follows: TGCGCCAGCAGCCGATCCAGGGGAGACGAGCAGTACTTC. Translated, it gives CASSRSRGDEQYF.

The genes are TRBV28 and TRBJ1-1; no reliable D call. In germline, CDR1 is MDHEN, CDR2 SYDVKM. The CDR3 totals 15 residues. Trimming took 5 bases from V and 1 from J, leaving 14 bases between them. CDR3 DNA: TGTGCCAGCAGTCCCGAGAGGGCCCGGAACACTGAAGCTTTCTTT. Its translation: CASSPERARNTEAFF.

DNA for the CDR3: TGTGCCAGCTCACCATTAGGGGACACTAATTCACCCCTCCACTTT. Protein: CASSPLGDTNSPLHF. This chain links TRBV18 with TRBJ1-6, with D possibly being TRBD1 (6 bases). Between the trimmed V and J ends, which lost 2 bases and 6 bases, there was a span of 11 bases. CDR3 length equals 15 residues. The germline V gene has CDR1 KGHSH and CDR2 LQKENI.

The J gene is TRBJ1-4, the V gene TRBV18; D ambiguous. Germline V gives CDR1 KGHSH, CDR2 LQKENI. V shed 1 base and J shed 0 bases, with 15 bases lying between them. The CDR3 length is 18 residues. The DNA for the CDR3 is TGTGCCAGCTCACCACGCTCTGGAGGGTTTGCAACTAATGAAAAACTGTTTTTT. Amino acids: CASSPRSGGFATNEKLFF.

Regarding this clone: Mismatch with germline at one junction end may stem from a read error. The V call is TRBV2, the J call TRBJ1-2; perhaps TRBD1 as D (6 bases). The CDR3 consists of 14 residues. Germline assignment: CDR1 SNHLY and CDR2 FYNNEI. CDR3 sequence reads: CASTPGQQGYGYTF. The CDR3 bases are TGTGCCAGCACCCCTGGACAGCAGGGGTATGGATACACCTTC.

There are a few counts of this clone. The genes are TRBV5-1 and TRBJ2-7; TRBD1 aligns across 7 bases. The CDR3 spans 14 residues. V shed 5 bases and J 7 bases; nucleotides not matched to a gene: 12. The V gene's germline CDR1 is SGHRS and CDR2 YFSETQ. The CDR3 region is CASREGASSTEQYF. CDR3 in DNA: TGCGCCAGCAGAGAGGGGGCCAGTTCTACGGAGCAGTACTTC.

This sequence joins TRBV19 and TRBJ2-7, with D perhaps matching TRBD2 (6 bases). V gave up 3 bases and J gave up 6 bases, with 15 bases separating them. Germline V gives CDR1 LNHDA, CDR2 SQIVND (reference sequence). There are 14 residues in the CDR3. As DNA, the CDR3 is TGTGCCAGTAGTATTGGGACTGCAGGGACCGAGCAGTACTTC. Protein sequence: CASSIGTAGTEQYF.

The chain carries TRBV15 and TRBJ1-5; 7 bases are shared with TRBD1. The CDR3 sequence is 13 residues long. Germline CDR1 and CDR2: LNHNV and YYDKDF (reference sequence). V shed 2 bases, J shed 7 bases, and the junction held 2 bases outside the gene matches. Here the CDR3 reads CATSRSDRQPQHF. CDR3 sequence (DNA): TGTGCCACCAGCAGATCGGACAGGCAGCCCCAGCATTTT.

This chain joins TRBV9 and TRBJ2-5; 11 positions agree with TRBD1. Germline V lookup: CDR1 SGDLS, CDR2 YYNGEE. V dropped 4 bases and J dropped 3; count of bases not matched to a gene: 5. This CDR3 contains 15 residues. CDR3 sequence (DNA): TGTGCCAGCAGCTTTCGGACAGGGGGCAAAGAGACCCAGTACTTC. Amino acids: CASSFRTGGKETQYF. The entire variable domain, with the rest obtained from reference TRBV9 and TRBJ2-5, is as follows: DSGVTQTPKHLITATGQRVTLRCSPRSGDLSVYWYQQSLDQGLQFLIQYYNGEERAKGNILERFSAQQFPDLHSELNLSSLELGDSALYFCASSFRTGGKETQYFGPGTRLLVL.

CDR3 sequence: CASRSQGRVETQYF. In DNA, the CDR3 is TGTGCCAGCAGGTCCCAGGGGCGAGTGGAGACCCAGTACTTC. This chain connects TRBV27 to TRBJ2-5; maybe TRBD1 (6 bases). Germline V lookup: CDR1 MNHEY, CDR2 SMNVEV (reference sequence). CDR3 size: 14 residues. V was shortened by 6 bases and J by 5 bases, with 16 bases between the two germline ends.

The rearrangement joins TRBV4-3 to TRBJ2-7; D is ambiguous. CDR3 length: 14 residues. V gave up 4 bases and J gave up 2 bases, with 12 bases separating them. The germline gives CDR1 LGHNA, CDR2 YSLEER. The CDR3 region is CASSPVGNAYEQYF. CDR3 sequence (DNA): TGCGCCAGCAGCCCTGTGGGCAACGCCTACGAGCAGTACTTC.

The chain joins TRBV9 to TRBJ2-7, with TRBD2 matching 8 bases. J gave up 4 bases and V 4 bases, and 10 bases lay outside the gene matches. The CDR3 extends over 15 amino acids. Germline assignment: CDR1 SGDLS and CDR2 YYNGEE. The CDR3 region has the DNA TGTGCCAGCAGCCCTACCGGGGGGGGCGGGTACGAGCAGTACTTC. Residues: CASSPTGGGGYEQYF.

The chain carries TRBV5-1 and TRBJ1-1; tentative D call: TRBD1 (5 bases). CDR1 is SGHRS, CDR2 YFSETQ, per germline. V was trimmed by 2 bases and J by 1 base, leaving 12 bases between them. This CDR3 has 15 residues. The CDR3 reads CASSFGAGGNTEAFF. The CDR3 region has the DNA TGCGCCAGCAGCTTTGGGGCAGGTGGGAACACTGAAGCTTTCTTT.

The J gene is TRBJ2-3, the V gene TRBV5-1; 7 bases map to TRBD1. Germline V gene lookup returns CDR1 SGHRS and CDR2 YFSETQ. J lost 2 bases, V lost 4 bases, and 10 bases had no gene match. This CDR3 is 16 amino acids long. This CDR3 reads CASSPGQASSTDTQYF. The CDR3 nucleotides read TGCGCCAGCAGCCCCGGACAGGCAAGTTCCACAGATACGCAGTATTTT. The variable domain in full, completed from reference TRBV5-1 and TRBJ2-3, reads KAGVTQTPRYLIKTRGQQVTLSCSPISGHRSVSWYQQTPGQGLQFLFEYFSETQRNKGNFPGRFSGRQFSNSRSEMNVSTLELGDSALYLCASSPGQASSTDTQYFGPGTRLTVL.

The genes are TRBV15 and TRBJ2-3; 10 positions agree with TRBD1. Germline V CDR1 and CDR2: LNHNV, YYDKDF (reference sequence). CDR3 size: 13 residues. Trimming cost V 8 bases and J 1 base; bases outside gene matches: 0. The CDR3, as DNA: TGTGCCACCGGGACAGGGGGCACAGATACGCAGTATTTT. Its translation is CATGTGGTDTQYF.

This clone was observed a single time. This chain joins TRBV11-2 and TRBJ2-7; a weak D match, TRBD2 (6 bases). Trimming took 5 bases from V and 2 from J, leaving 13 bases between them. The CDR3 loop spans 14 amino acids. CDR1 and CDR2 (germline): SGHAT, FQNNGV. CDR3 coding DNA: TGTGCCAGCAGCCCCTCGGGACTTCCCTACGAGCAGTACTTC. It specifies CASSPSGLPYEQYF. The full variable domain, in which reference TRBV11-2 and TRBJ2-7 provide the parts outside the CDR3, is EAGVAQSPRYKIIEKRQSVAFWCNPISGHATLYWYQQILGQGPKLLIQFQNNGVVDDSQLPKDRFSAERLKGVDSTLKIQPAKLEDSAVYLCASSPSGLPYEQYFGPGTRLTVT.

This clone was counted only a few times. The gene calls are TRBV2 and TRBJ1-3; D call uncertain. The V gene's germline CDR1 is SNHLY and CDR2 FYNNEI. The CDR3 totals 14 residues. The V and J ends lost 0 bases and 2 bases respectively, with 5 bases between them. CDR3 in amino acids: CASSEAHPGNTIYF. CDR3 sequence (DNA): TGTGCCAGCAGTGAAGCCCATCCTGGAAACACCATATATTTT. The full variable domain, in which reference TRBV2 and TRBJ1-3 provide the parts outside the CDR3, is EPEVTQTPSHQVTQMGQEVILRCVPISNHLYFYWYRQILGQKVEFLVSFYNNEISEKSEIFDDQFSVERPDGSNFTLKIRSTKLEDSAMYFCASSEAHPGNTIYFGEGSWLTVV.

The V gene is TRBV25-1, the J gene TRBJ2-7; 7 positions agree with TRBD1. This CDR3 has 16 amino acids. Germline CDR1 MGHDK, CDR2 SYGVNS. V gave up 5 bases and J gave up 1 base; unmatched junction bases: 11. The CDR3: CASSFMCSGQSYEQYF. The CDR3 DNA follows: TGTGCCAGCAGTTTTATGTGCTCGGGACAGTCCTACGAGCAGTACTTC.

This clone was counted once. CDR3 nucleotide sequence: TGTGCCAGCAGACTGACAGGGAGCAATCAGCCCCAGCATTTT. This encodes CASRLTGSNQPQHF. This chain connects TRBV6-6 to TRBJ1-5; 7 bases match TRBD1. The CDR3 sequence is 14 residues long. Trimming took 6 bases from V and 1 from J; bases not matched to a gene: 3. The V gene's germline CDR1 is MNHNY and CDR2 SVGAGI (reference sequence).

The chain carries TRBV5-8 and TRBJ1-4; D gene unclear. V lost 1 base and J 12 bases, leaving 7 bases between the germline ends. The CDR3 runs 11 residues. CDR1 SGHTS and CDR2 YDEGEE come from the germline V gene. The CDR3: CASSLSPELFF. The CDR3 DNA reads TGTGCCAGCAGCTTGTCACCAGAACTGTTTTTT.

The CDR3 here is CASSEFVTSGTTDTQYF. Here the CDR3 DNA reads TGTGCCAGCAGTGAATTCGTGACTAGCGGAACGACAGATACGCAGTATTTT. V usage is TRBV6-1 and J usage is TRBJ2-3; 9 nucleotides match TRBD2. CDR1 is MNHNS, CDR2 SASEGT, per germline. The junction had 9 bases not matched to a gene; V was cut back by 2 bases and J by 3 bases. There are 17 residues in the CDR3.